Below, 26 T cell receptor beta chains from the same sample are listed, as sequenced in a study of shared clonotypes between healthy human individuals. The protocol was immunoSEQ multiplex PCR, while the TCRdb copy is restricted to in-frame clones and leaves out a portion. The table lists approximately 2,200,000 clones, 90% to 95% of them singletons. CD8 cells regarded as naive lacked CD45RO, were positively chosen for CCR7, and omitted terminally differentiated effector memory CD45RA+ cells. The sequenced sample consisted of naive CD8+ T cells from PBMCs. These receptors came from a man younger than 35 in good health. Some clones in this sample may be carry-over from other donors' samples.

The chain combines TRBV28 with TRBJ2-1, with 11 bases fitting TRBD2. This CDR3 is 16 amino acids long. Germline CDR1 is MDHEN and CDR2 is SYDVKM. With 5 bases clipped from V and 2 bases from J, the junction kept 5 bases outside the gene matches. As DNA, the CDR3 is TGTGCCAGCAGTCCGATGACTAGCGGGACCTACAATGAGCAGTTCTTC. It specifies CASSPMTSGTYNEQFF. The whole variable domain, filled in from reference TRBV28 and TRBJ2-1, reads DVKVTQSSRYLVKRTGEKVFLECVQDMDHENMFWYRQDPGLGLRLIYFSYDVKMKEKGDIPEGYSVSREKKERFSLILESASTNQTSMYLCASSPMTSGTYNEQFFGPGTRLTVL.

The chain joins TRBV7-9 to TRBJ2-7; D possibly matches TRBD1 or TRBD2 (5 bases each). Germline V gene lookup returns CDR1 SEHNR and CDR2 FQNEAQ (reference sequence). V was pared by 9 bases and J by 3 bases, with 15 bases between. There are 13 residues in the CDR3. CDR3 DNA: TGTGCCAGTCGGGGACCGACCGGCTACGAGCAGTACTTC. Its translation is CASRGPTGYEQYF.

The chain has TRBV7-6 and TRBJ2-3, with 11 bases lining up with TRBD2. This CDR3 comprises 15 residues. Germline lookup yields CDR1 SGHVS and CDR2 FNYEAQ. V trimming: 6 bases; J trimming: 2 bases; junction bases outside the gene matches: 4. DNA of the CDR3: TGTGCCAGCAGTTTTAGCGGGAGGGACACAGATACGCAGTATTTT. Translating gives CASSFSGRDTDTQYF.

V gene TRBV5-1 combines with J gene TRBJ2-5; TRBD1 matches at 10 bases. Germline V gene sequence: CDR1 SGHRS, CDR2 YFSETQ. CDR3 length: 17 residues. Losses at the gene ends were 3 bases for V and 5 bases for J; bases not matched to a gene: 13. Here the CDR3 reads CASSSSTGQGGLETQYF. The CDR3 coding sequence is TGCGCCAGCAGCTCCTCGACTGGACAGGGGGGGCTGGAGACCCAGTACTTC.

The chain employs TRBV6-5 and TRBJ2-3; D uncertain. The CDR3 totals 15 residues. Germline V gene sequence: CDR1 MNHEY, CDR2 SVGAGI. Trimming cost V 2 bases and J 4 bases, with 13 bases left between them. Here the CDR3 reads CASSYTQLSPDTQYF. DNA for the CDR3: TGTGCCAGCAGTTACACCCAGTTGTCCCCAGATACGCAGTATTTT.

The chain couples TRBV5-1 to TRBJ2-2; 9 nucleotides line up with TRBD1. The CDR3 is 16 amino acids. Germline values: CDR1 SGHRS, CDR2 YFSETQ. Unmatched junction bases numbered 14, after V lost 7 bases and J lost 7 bases. The CDR3 sequence is CASGQHWDRAIGELFF. CDR3 nucleotides: TGCGCCAGCGGCCAACATTGGGACAGGGCGATCGGGGAGCTGTTTTTT.

With respect to this clone: Additional DNA sequences in this sample encode the identical CDR3. V is TRBV27 and J is TRBJ1-1; a possible D gene is TRBD1 (5 bases). This CDR3 spans 13 amino acids. CDR1 is MNHEY and CDR2 is SMNVEV in the germline V gene (reference sequence). The germline V and J ends were trimmed by 3 bases and 1 base, with 6 bases remaining between them. Here the CDR3 reads CASSFQGNTEAFF. The CDR3 DNA reads TGTGCCAGCAGTTTCCAGGGGAACACTGAAGCTTTCTTT.

The CDR3 here is CASSLSGTGGWQPQHF. In DNA, the CDR3 is TGTGCCAGCAGCTTATCAGGGACAGGGGGCTGGCAGCCCCAGCATTTT. The genes are TRBV7-6 and TRBJ1-5; TRBD1 matches 12 bases. The CDR3 has 16 residues. CDR1 SGHVS and CDR2 FNYEAQ come from the germline V gene. The V segment lost 2 bases and the J segment 7 bases; nucleotides outside the gene matches: 6.

The J gene is TRBJ1-1, the V gene TRBV7-2; 9 nucleotides match TRBD1. The V gene end was trimmed by 5 bases and the J gene end by 4 bases; junction bases not matched to a gene: 5. Germline-derived CDR1 and CDR2 are SGHTA and FQGNSA. The length of the CDR3 is 14 residues. The chain's CDR3 is CASSPQDRGTEAFF. The CDR3 DNA follows: TGTGCCAGCAGCCCACAGGACAGGGGCACTGAAGCTTTCTTT.

This rearrangement joins TRBV28 to TRBJ2-7, with D perhaps matching TRBD1 (6 bases). Germline assignment: CDR1 MDHEN and CDR2 SYDVKM. The V end lost 5 bases, the J end lost 2 bases, and 10 bases lay between the germline ends. The CDR3 sequence is 13 residues long. CDR3 DNA sequence: TGTGCCAGCAGTGCGACAGGAGCCTACGAGCAGTACTTC. This translates into CASSATGAYEQYF.

The CDR3 nucleotides are TGTGCCAGCAGTGGAGCGGGTTACAATGAGCAGTTCTTC. This codes for CASSGAGYNEQFF. The rearrangement joins TRBV6-1 to TRBJ2-1; a possible D gene is TRBD2 (6 bases). Germline V gene data show CDR1 as MNHNS and CDR2 as SASEGT. V was shortened by 4 bases and J by 4 bases, with 8 bases between the two germline ends. The CDR3 extends over 13 amino acids.

CDR3 bases: TGTGCCAGCAGTTTTCGTTGGACTAGCGGATCATCTGGTAAGGAGCAGTACTTC. This sequence encodes CASSFRWTSGSSGKEQYF. The V gene is TRBV28, the J gene TRBJ2-7, with 10 positions matching TRBD2. Germline V gives CDR1 MDHEN, CDR2 SYDVKM. V gave up 3 bases and J gave up 7 bases; unmatched junction bases: 18. The CDR3 is 18 amino acids.

This chain connects TRBV5-6 to TRBJ1-2, with D possibly being TRBD1 (6 bases). V was trimmed by 2 bases and J by 4 bases, leaving 9 bases between them. Germline CDR1 SGHDT, CDR2 YYEEEE. There are 13 residues in the CDR3. The CDR3 coding sequence is TGTGCCAGCAGCTTACGGACAGCCTATGGCTACACCTTC. Its protein product is CASSLRTAYGYTF.

This clone was counted once. The identical CDR3 is also encoded by other nucleotide sequences in the sample. The chain combines TRBV27 with TRBJ2-6; no clear D gene. The CDR3 totals 14 residues. V lost 3 bases, J lost 0 bases, and 3 bases lay in between. Looked up from germline, CDR1 is MNHEY and CDR2 is SMNVEV (reference sequence). The CDR3 reads CASSLSSGANVLTF. In DNA form, the CDR3 reads TGTGCCAGCAGTTTGTCCTCTGGGGCCAACGTCCTGACTTTC. The full variable domain, with the rest looked up from reference TRBV27 and TRBJ2-6, is EAQVTQNPRYLITVTGKKLTVTCSQNMNHEYMSWYRQDPGLGLRQIYYSMNVEVTDKGDVPEGYKVSRKEKRNFPLILESPSPNQTSLYFCASSLSSGANVLTFGAGSRLTVL.

This clone appeared a single time. This chain uses TRBV6-5 with TRBJ2-7; a weak D match, TRBD1 (6 bases). Looked up from germline, CDR1 is MNHEY and CDR2 is SVGAGI. This CDR3 comprises 13 residues. The V gene lost 6 bases and the J gene lost 4 bases, with 13 bases spanning the gap. CDR3 coding DNA: TGTGCCAGCAGCCAGGGGCCTTTATACGAGCAGTACTTC. This codes for CASSQGPLYEQYF.

V usage is TRBV27 and J usage is TRBJ2-1; D is tentatively TRBD1 or TRBD2 (5 bases each). V was clipped by 6 bases and J by 14 bases, with 32 bases between them. Germline V gene sequence: CDR1 MNHEY, CDR2 SMNVEV (reference sequence). The CDR3 contains 17 residues. The CDR3 bases are TGTGCCAGCAGGAATTCCCTGGGGCTAGCCTTCCACGTGGGGGAGTTCTTC. It specifies CASRNSLGLAFHVGEFF.

CDR3 coding DNA: TGTGCCAGCAGTGAAGGGAGACTTTACGTCTATGGCTACACCTTC. As protein: CASSEGRLYVYGYTF. The chain links TRBV2 to TRBJ1-2; D remains unclear. The CDR3 length is 15 residues. The V and J ends lost 1 base and 4 bases respectively, with 13 bases between them. Germline lookup yields CDR1 SNHLY and CDR2 FYNNEI.

The chain uses TRBV27 and TRBJ2-7, with TRBD1 matching 9 bases. The germline CDR1 and CDR2 sequences are MNHEY and SMNVEV (reference sequence). The junction had 5 bases not matched to a gene; V was cut back by 5 bases and J by 3 bases. CDR3 length: 14 residues. The CDR3: CASSATGGLYEQYF. The CDR3 DNA reads TGTGCCAGCAGTGCGACAGGGGGTCTCTACGAGCAGTACTTC.

The gene calls are TRBV13 and TRBJ2-1, with 7 bases aligning to TRBD2. J was trimmed by 0 bases and V by 6 bases; bases with no gene match: 8. Germline V gene data show CDR1 as PRHDT and CDR2 as FYEKMQ (reference sequence). CDR3 length equals 16 residues. The CDR3 sequence is CASSLTSRNSYNEQFF. The CDR3 coding sequence is TGTGCCAGCAGTTTGACTAGCCGGAACTCCTACAATGAGCAGTTCTTC.

V gene TRBV5-1 combines with J gene TRBJ2-1; 8 positions agree with TRBD2. This CDR3 is 15 amino acids long. The V and J ends lost 0 bases and 8 bases, in that order; junction bases with no gene match: 7. Germline assignment: CDR1 SGHRS and CDR2 YFSETQ. CDR3 bases: TGCGCCAGCAGCTTGGGAACGGGAGGGCTGTATGAGCAGTTCTTC. It encodes CASSLGTGGLYEQFF. Full variable domain (remainder filled in from reference TRBV5-1 and TRBJ2-1): KAGVTQTPRYLIKTRGQQVTLSCSPISGHRSVSWYQQTPGQGLQFLFEYFSETQRNKGNFPGRFSGRQFSNSRSEMNVSTLELGDSALYLCASSLGTGGLYEQFFGPGTRLTVL.

The J gene is TRBJ2-2, the V gene TRBV11-2, with 9 positions matching TRBD2. This CDR3 has 14 residues. Trimming at V came to 3 bases and at J to 5 bases, leaving 1 base not matched to a gene. Germline V CDR1 and CDR2: SGHAT, FQNNGV. The DNA for the CDR3 is TGTGCCAGCAGCTTGCGGGAGGGGACCGGGGAGCTGTTTTTT. Protein sequence: CASSLREGTGELFF.

This clone was seen only once. In the same sample, other DNA sequences code for this CDR3. The rearrangement uses TRBV4-1 and TRBJ2-7; D possibly corresponds to TRBD2 (6 bases). Germline V gene sequence: CDR1 MGHRA, CDR2 YSYEKL. With 3 bases removed from V and 7 bases from J, the gap between germline ends came to 10 bases. CDR3 length: 12 residues. This CDR3 is CASSQGLGEQYF. CDR3 DNA sequence: TGCGCCAGCAGCCAGGGACTTGGGGAGCAGTACTTC.

Concerning this clone: Other DNA sequences in this sample translate to the same CDR3. This chain joins TRBV6-1 and TRBJ2-7; 9 bases line up with TRBD2. Germline CDR1 and CDR2: MNHNS and SASEGT. After removal of 3 bases from V and 1 base from J, the junction contained 4 bases not matched to a gene. The CDR3 has 15 amino acids. CDR3 region: CASSEWLAGSYEQYF. CDR3 DNA sequence: TGTGCCAGCAGTGAGTGGCTAGCGGGGTCCTACGAGCAGTACTTC.

Written as DNA, the CDR3 is TGTGCCAGCAAGAACTACGAGCAGTACTTC. It encodes CASKNYEQYF. This chain links TRBV6-1 with TRBJ2-7; D not certain. The CDR3 loop spans 10 amino acids. Germline CDR1 reads MNHNS; CDR2 reads SASEGT. V was trimmed by 7 bases and J by 3 bases, leaving 4 bases between them.

The chain uses TRBV2 and TRBJ2-3; either TRBD1 or TRBD2 may supply D (5 bases each). The length of the CDR3 is 13 residues. V lost 9 bases to trimming and J lost 0 bases, with 10 bases between them. Germline V gene data show CDR1 as SNHLY and CDR2 as FYNNEI. The CDR3 loop is CARYRDSTDTQYF. CDR3 sequence (DNA): TGTGCCAGGTACCGGGACAGCACAGATACGCAGTATTTT.

This chain joins TRBV6-1 and TRBJ2-2; no firm D call. V lost 1 base, J lost 6 bases, and 9 bases lay in between. This CDR3 spans 14 amino acids. Germline lookup yields CDR1 MNHNS and CDR2 SASEGT. The CDR3 region has the DNA TGTGCCAGCAGTGAAGGGGGAATGGCCGGGGAGCTGTTTTTT. It yields the protein CASSEGGMAGELFF.